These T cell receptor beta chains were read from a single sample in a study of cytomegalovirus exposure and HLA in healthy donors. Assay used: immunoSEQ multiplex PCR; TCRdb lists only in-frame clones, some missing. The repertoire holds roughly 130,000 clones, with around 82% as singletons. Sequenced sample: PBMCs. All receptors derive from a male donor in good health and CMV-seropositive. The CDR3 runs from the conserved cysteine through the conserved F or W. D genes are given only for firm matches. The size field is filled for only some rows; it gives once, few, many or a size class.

TGTGCCATCAGTGAGTCCAGGGCGGGAGTCAACGAGCAGTACTTC	CAISESRAGVNEQYF	15	TRBJ2-7	TRBD2	NA	TRBV10-3
TGTGCCAGCAGTTCAAACCGGGACAGGGCTTTGTGGGAGCAGTTCTTC	CASSSNRDRALWEQFF	16	TRBJ2-1	TRBD1	NA	TRBV6-5
TGCGCCAGCAGCTTGGTATTATTCGGGGTGGGGTCCTACGAGCAGTACTTC	CASSLVLFGVGSYEQYF	17	TRBJ2-7	NA	NA	TRBV5-1
TGTGCCAGCAGGCCCGGGGGGGGGTGGCACGAGCAGTACTTC	CASRPGGGWHEQYF	14	TRBJ2-7	TRBD2	few	TRBV5-8
TGTGCCAGCAGCCAAGGGCGGGGTGCCTACGAGCAGTACTTC	CASSQGRGAYEQYF	14	TRBJ2-7	NA	NA	TRBV14
TGTGCCAGTAGCAACGGCGACAGGGGCGATCAGCCCCAGCATTTT	CASSNGDRGDQPQHF	15	TRBJ1-5	TRBD1	NA	TRBV19
TGTGCCAGCAGAAACAGGGAGCAAGATGAACTGTTTTTT	CASRNREQDELFF	13	TRBJ1-4	NA	NA	TRBV6-1
TGCGCCAGCAGTGAGTCGACGCGTCCGGGGGGCTACGAGCAGTACTTC	CASSESTRPGGYEQYF	16	TRBJ2-7	TRBD2	NA	TRBV10-1
TGTGCCAGCACCACGGACAGGACAAGGGGCTACACCTTC	CASTTDRTRGYTF	13	TRBJ1-2	TRBD1	NA	TRBV28
TGTGCCAGCAGCCAGAGCGGAGGCTACGAGCAGTACTTC	CASSQSGGYEQYF	13	TRBJ2-7	NA	few	TRBV11-3
TGTGCCAGCTCCGACTCGGCCTACAATGAGCAGTTCTTC	CASSDSAYNEQFF	13	TRBJ2-1	NA	few	TRBV7-2
TGTGCCAGTAGTAGATCGACAGGGGAATCCTACGAGCAGTACTTC	CASSRSTGESYEQYF	15	TRBJ2-7	TRBD1	NA	TRBV19
TGTGCCAGTAGAATAGCTACTCCGGGGATCTCCTACGAGCAGTACTTC	CASRIATPGISYEQYF	16	TRBJ2-7	NA	NA	TRBV19
TGCAGCGTGTACCTACAGGGAACGAACCTTGGGGGCCCTTTCTTT	CSVYLQGTNLGGPFF	15	TRBJ1-1	NA	few	TRBV29-1